A single sample gave rise to the 26 T cell receptor beta chains below, sequenced in a study of T cell changes during pregnancy in multiple sclerosis. Measured with immunoSEQ multiplex PCR; TCRdb has only the in-frame clones, and not every one. The sample lists under 100,000 clones, roughly 96% occurring once. This specimen consisted of peripheral blood, obtained in the second trimester of pregnancy. These receptors originate from a female donor with multiple sclerosis, enrolled in a pregnancy study.

This rearrangement joins TRBV4-2 to TRBJ1-1; 7 bases fit TRBD1. The CDR3 spans 13 residues. The V segment lost 4 bases and the J segment 12 bases; nucleotides outside the gene matches: 11. Germline assignment: CDR1 LGHNA and CDR2 YNFKEQ. The chain's CDR3 is CASSPRGTPNTFF. In DNA form, the CDR3 reads TGTGCCAGCAGCCCCAGGGGGACACCTAATACTTTCTTT.

The chain employs TRBV5-1 and TRBJ2-7; no firm D call. V lost 0 bases and J lost 4, with 8 bases in between. CDR3 length equals 13 residues. Germline V gene sequence: CDR1 SGHRS, CDR2 YFSETQ. In DNA form, the CDR3 reads TGCGCCAGCAGCTTGGACGTCAGATACGAGCAGTACTTC. Protein: CASSLDVRYEQYF. Full variable domain (missing parts from reference TRBV5-1 and TRBJ2-7): KAGVTQTPRYLIKTRGQQVTLSCSPISGHRSVSWYQQTPGQGLQFLFEYFSETQRNKGNFPGRFSGRQFSNSRSEMNVSTLELGDSALYLCASSLDVRYEQYFGPGTRLTVT.

This chain uses TRBV30 with TRBJ2-6, with D possibly being TRBD1 (5 bases). The CDR3 is 15 residues long. Trimming took off 0 bases at V and 4 bases at J, with 10 bases between the two ends. Germline loops: CDR1 GTSNPN, CDR2 SVGIG (reference sequence). The CDR3 region is CAWSVPGLGANVLTF. CDR3 in DNA: TGTGCCTGGAGTGTACCAGGGTTGGGGGCCAACGTCCTGACTTTC. Drawing the rest from reference TRBV30 and TRBJ2-6, the complete variable domain is SQTIHQWPATLVQPVGSPLSLECTVEGTSNPNLYWYRQAAGRGLQLLFYSVGIGQISSEVPQNLSASRPQDRQFILSSKKLLLSDSGFYLCAWSVPGLGANVLTFGAGSRLTVL.

The rearrangement links TRBV4-2 to TRBJ2-2; D gene ambiguous. Germline CDR1 LGHNA, CDR2 YNFKEQ. V lost 0 bases to trimming and J lost 1 base, with 9 bases between them. The CDR3 has 16 residues. The DNA for the CDR3 is TGTGCCAGCAGCCAAGATCTAAGACAGAACACCGGGGAGCTGTTTTTT. Its protein product is CASSQDLRQNTGELFF.

V usage is TRBV6-1 and J usage is TRBJ2-7; 11 positions match TRBD2. The germline gives CDR1 MNHNS, CDR2 SASEGT. Germline trimming cut 2 bases from V and 10 bases from J; bases unmatched to any gene: 4. The CDR3 sequence is 13 residues long. CDR3 in DNA: TGTGCCAGCAGTGAAACTAGCGGGAGCAACCAGTACTTC. Amino acids: CASSETSGSNQYF.

The CDR3 sequence: CASKMTSGSANEQFF. The CDR3 bases are TGTGCCAGCAAAATGACTAGCGGGAGTGCGAATGAGCAGTTCTTC. This chain uses TRBV2 with TRBJ2-1; 12 bases match TRBD2. CDR3 length: 15 amino acids. Germline-derived CDR1 and CDR2 are SNHLY and FYNNEI. The V gene end was trimmed by 7 bases and the J gene end by 7 bases; junction bases not matched to a gene: 8.

This chain uses TRBV5-1 with TRBJ1-1, with D unclear. Germline V CDR1 and CDR2: SGHRS, YFSETQ. Trimming shortened V by 0 bases and J by 5 bases, and 11 bases separated the two germline ends. The CDR3 runs to 14 residues. The CDR3: CASSLDRWKTEAFF. The CDR3 nucleotides read TGCGCCAGCAGCTTGGACAGATGGAAAACTGAAGCTTTCTTT.

The chain employs TRBV6-9 and TRBJ2-1; tentative D call: TRBD1 (6 bases). V lost 11 bases and J 4 bases, leaving 18 bases between the germline ends. Germline CDR1 MNHGY, CDR2 SVAAGI. CDR3 length equals 14 residues. Here the CDR3 reads CALWGTLRYNEQFF. The DNA for the CDR3 is TGTGCCCTCTGGGGGACACTCAGGTACAATGAGCAGTTCTTC.

The gene calls are TRBV18 and TRBJ1-2, with unresolved D. The germline V gene encodes CDR1 KGHSH and CDR2 LQKENI. V dropped 3 bases and J dropped 0 bases, with 5 bases sitting between them. The CDR3 runs to 13 residues. The CDR3 is CASSPATNYGYTF. The CDR3 DNA reads TGTGCCAGCTCACCCGCGACTAACTATGGCTACACCTTC.

The chain carries TRBV27 and TRBJ2-2; maybe TRBD2 (5 bases). This CDR3 has 14 amino acids. CDR1 is MNHEY and CDR2 is SMNVEV in the germline V gene (reference sequence). Trimming pared 8 bases from V and 10 bases from J, leaving 20 bases between. CDR3 loop: CASSEASSKVELFF. CDR3 bases: TGTGCCAGCTCGGAGGCTAGTTCGAAAGTGGAGCTGTTTTTT.

The genes are TRBV18 and TRBJ2-2; 11 bases are shared with TRBD2. Germline V lookup: CDR1 KGHSH, CDR2 LQKENI. CDR3 length: 14 amino acids. V was clipped by 6 bases and J by 10 bases; unmatched bases: 7. CDR3 amino acids: CASSTGTSGLELFF. The CDR3 region has the DNA TGTGCCAGCTCGACCGGGACTAGCGGTCTGGAGCTGTTTTTT.

The CDR3 spells CASSPRGQSNEKLFF. The CDR3 DNA reads as TGTGCCAGCAGCCCCCGGGGACAGTCTAATGAAAAACTGTTTTTT. The chain uses TRBV11-2 and TRBJ1-4, with 7 bases fitting TRBD1. The CDR3 is 15 residues long. The trim removed 5 bases at V and 3 bases at J, leaving 6 bases unmatched. Germline CDR1 and CDR2: SGHAT and FQNNGV.

For the CDR3, the DNA is TGTGCCAGCAGCTTACTAGCGCGTGCTTCCTACAATGAGCAGTTCTTC. It yields the protein CASSLLARASYNEQFF. J is TRBJ2-1 and V is TRBV5-4; TRBD2 matches at 7 bases. The J segment lost 1 base and the V segment lost 2 bases, leaving 6 bases of the junction unmatched. CDR1 and CDR2 from the germline V gene are SGHNT and YYREEE (reference sequence). The CDR3 consists of 16 residues.

The CDR3 is CASSQERSMNTEAFF. The CDR3 region has the DNA TGCGCCAGCAGCCAAGAACGGAGCATGAACACTGAAGCTTTCTTT. The rearrangement links TRBV4-3 to TRBJ1-1, with D unresolved. With 0 bases removed from V and 0 bases from J, the gap between germline ends came to 8 bases. CDR1 is LGHNA and CDR2 is YSLEER in the germline V gene. There are 15 residues in the CDR3.

The V and J genes are TRBV27 and TRBJ2-2; 7 nucleotides align to TRBD2. CDR1 and CDR2 (germline): MNHEY, SMNVEV (reference sequence). V lost 10 bases, J lost 5 bases, and 13 bases stayed unmatched. This CDR3 comprises 15 residues. The CDR3 reads CATRSNPGGTGELFF. The CDR3 region has the DNA TGTGCCACCCGCAGTAACCCGGGAGGTACCGGGGAGCTGTTTTTT.

The chain carries TRBV10-3 and TRBJ2-3; D not certain. Germline assignment: CDR1 ENHRY and CDR2 SYGVKD. V lost 0 bases and J 6 bases, leaving 4 bases between the germline ends. The CDR3 extends over 12 amino acids. The CDR3 sequence is CAISESADTQYF. DNA of the CDR3: TGTGCCATCAGTGAGTCGGCCGATACGCAGTATTTT.

This rearrangement joins TRBV19 to TRBJ1-2; D uncertain. The CDR3 covers 12 residues. With 0 bases removed from V and 8 bases from J, the gap between germline ends came to 7 bases. Germline V gene sequence: CDR1 LNHDA, CDR2 SQIVND (reference sequence). The CDR3 protein is CASSIDEGGYTF. For the CDR3, the DNA is TGTGCCAGTAGTATAGATGAGGGCGGCTACACCTTC.

The rearrangement joins TRBV19 to TRBJ2-1; D gene unclear. V shed 1 base and J shed 0 bases, with 16 bases lying between them. Germline CDR1 is LNHDA and CDR2 is SQIVND (reference sequence). The CDR3 is 18 residues long. CDR3 protein: CASSIVPLSISSYNEQFF. CDR3 DNA sequence: TGTGCCAGTAGTATAGTTCCCCTGTCCATCAGCTCCTACAATGAGCAGTTCTTC.

This clone was observed a single time. The chain joins TRBV10-2 to TRBJ2-7, with D possibly matching TRBD2 (6 bases). The CDR3 totals 14 residues. Trimming stripped 6 bases from V and 5 bases from J, with 17 bases between. Germline V gives CDR1 WSHSY, CDR2 SAAADI. Written as DNA, the CDR3 is TGCGCCAGCAGCATGACTAGTATCGACCACGAGCAGTACTTC. Translated: CASSMTSIDHEQYF.

The V call is TRBV12-5, the J call TRBJ2-5, with D uncertain. The CDR3 has 15 residues. The germline gives CDR1 LGHNT, CDR2 FRNRAP. V was shortened by 5 bases and J by 2 bases, with 15 bases between the two germline ends. The CDR3 reads CASGPLGRSQETQYF. The CDR3 coding sequence is TGTGCTAGTGGTCCCCTTGGTAGATCACAAGAGACCCAGTACTTC.

This clone was counted once. The chain recombines TRBV5-1 with TRBJ2-3, with a tentative D call TRBD1 (5 bases). The CDR3 is made up of 16 amino acids. Germline assignment: CDR1 SGHRS and CDR2 YFSETQ. V was clipped by 2 bases and J by 0 bases, with 13 bases between them. Here the CDR3 DNA reads TGCGCCAGCAGCTTAACAGGATCAGCTAGCACAGATACGCAGTATTTT. Translating gives CASSLTGSASTDTQYF.

V and J are TRBV7-8 and TRBJ1-5, with unresolved D. The CDR3 runs 17 residues. The ends were cut back, 2 bases at V and 1 base at J, with 15 bases in the middle. In germline, CDR1 is SGHVS, CDR2 FQNEAQ. The chain's CDR3 is CASSLPRVPRSNQPQHF. The CDR3 nucleotides read TGTGCCAGCAGCTTACCCCGAGTTCCGAGGAGCAATCAGCCCCAGCATTTT.

V and J are TRBV7-9 and TRBJ1-2; 8 nucleotides align to TRBD1. Germline CDR1 and CDR2: SEHNR and FQNEAQ (reference sequence). Germline trimming cut 0 bases from V and 5 bases from J; bases unmatched to any gene: 5. The CDR3 covers 15 residues. Written as DNA, the CDR3 is TGTGCCAGCAGCTTAGCACAGGGGGATTTGTATGGCTACACCTTC. Encoded protein: CASSLAQGDLYGYTF. The complete variable domain, with remaining parts taken from reference TRBV7-9 and TRBJ1-2, reads DTGVSQNPRHKITKRGQNVTFRCDPISEHNRLYWYRQTLGQGPEFLTYFQNEAQLEKSRLLSDRFSAERPKGSFSTLEIQRTEQGDSAMYLCASSLAQGDLYGYTFGSGTRLTVV.

V usage is TRBV5-1 and J usage is TRBJ1-1, with D perhaps TRBD1 (6 bases). Looked up from germline, CDR1 is SGHRS and CDR2 is YFSETQ. Trimming cost V 4 bases and J 1 base, with 14 bases left between them. This CDR3 comprises 15 residues. CDR3 in amino acids: CASSSSGTQNTEAFF. CDR3 nucleotides: TGCGCCAGCAGCAGCTCCGGGACACAGAACACTGAAGCTTTCTTT.

This chain joins TRBV27 and TRBJ2-1; TRBD1 matches 7 bases. The J segment lost 4 bases and the V segment lost 7 bases, leaving 7 bases of the junction unmatched. The CDR3 sequence is 14 residues long. In germline, CDR1 is MNHEY, CDR2 SMNVEV (reference sequence). In DNA, the CDR3 is TGTGCCAGCACCGAAAAGGGGGCGTACAATGAGCAGTTCTTC. It encodes CASTEKGAYNEQFF.

The chain links TRBV19 to TRBJ2-1; unclear D gene. V was clipped by 7 bases and J by 6 bases, with 16 bases between them. This CDR3 comprises 14 residues. Per germline, CDR1 LNHDA and CDR2 SQIVND (reference sequence). The CDR3 nucleotides read TGTGCCAGTACCTCACAAGCAGGCCGCAATGAGCAGTTCTTC. Its translation is CASTSQAGRNEQFF.